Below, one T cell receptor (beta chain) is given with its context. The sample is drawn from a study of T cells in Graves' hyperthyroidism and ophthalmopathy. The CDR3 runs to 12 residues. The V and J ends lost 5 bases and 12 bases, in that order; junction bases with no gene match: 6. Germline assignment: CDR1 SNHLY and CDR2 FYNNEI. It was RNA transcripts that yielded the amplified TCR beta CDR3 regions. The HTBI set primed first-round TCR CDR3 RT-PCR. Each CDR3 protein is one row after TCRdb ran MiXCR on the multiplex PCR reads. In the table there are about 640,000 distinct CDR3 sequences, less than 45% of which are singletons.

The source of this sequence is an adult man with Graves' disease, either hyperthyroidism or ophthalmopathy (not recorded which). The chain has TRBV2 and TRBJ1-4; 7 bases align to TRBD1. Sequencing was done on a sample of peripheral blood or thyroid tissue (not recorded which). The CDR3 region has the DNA TGTGCCAGCAGTCAAACAGGGGAGGAACTGTTTTTT. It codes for CASSQTGEELFF.